The entry below gives a single T cell receptor beta chain sequence along with its context. This record belongs to a study of blood T cell repertoires in COVID-19. TCRdb keeps only in-frame clones here, not all; method: immunoSEQ multiplex PCR. In the table there are tens of thousands of clones, 82% of which are singletons. V was shortened by 4 bases and J by 0 bases, with 5 bases between the two germline ends. Per the germline V gene, CDR1 is SNHLY and CDR2 is FYNNEI. The CDR3 runs to 13 residues. Material for sequencing was peripheral blood. The rearrangement links TRBV2 to TRBJ2-3; D not certain. The source is a woman aged 60 to 75 with acute or convalescent COVID-19. As DNA, the CDR3 is TGTGCCAGCAGTGGGCAGAGCACAGATACGCAGTATTTT. Its translation: CASSGQSTDTQYF.